The sequence of this T cell receptor beta chain was determined in a study of blood T cell repertoires in COVID-19. In the study overall: The analysed material was cDNA or gDNA that came from T cells, B-cell-depleted T cells, or PBMCs.

Trimming removed 3 bases at V and 0 bases at J, with 18 bases between. From germline, CDR1 is SEHNR and CDR2 FQNEAQ (reference sequence). The CDR3 is 17 amino acids. Membership in each cohort depended on participant-reported clinical history. Exposed participants came across a COVID-19 case within 2 weeks before study entry. TCRdb keeps only in-frame clones here, not all; method: immunoSEQ multiplex PCR. The table lists approximately 380,000 clones, approximately 91% of them singletons. The rearrangement links TRBV7-9 to TRBJ2-7, with a weak D call TRBD1 (6 bases). The sample was PBMCs or T cells enriched from blood (not recorded which). The sequence was obtained from a woman between 40 and 55 years old who had been exposed to COVID-19. The CDR3, as DNA: TGTGCCAGCAGCTTGGGGGCCGGGGCACTTGCCTCCTACGAGCAGTACTTC. It encodes CASSLGAGALASYEQYF.